These T cell receptor beta chains were read from a single sample in a study of T cell repertoires in cytomegalovirus infection. MiXCR, applied by TCRdb to the reads, yields one record per CDR3 protein. Among under 250,000 distinct CDR3 sequences listed, approximately 7% were seen once. Sequencing was done on a sample of PBMCs. The origin of the receptors is a human donor in good health (CMV status not recorded). Some clones in this sample may be carry-over from other donors' samples. Each CDR3 is given with its conserved first and last residue. D genes are given only for firm matches. Clone size is stated in some rows and not others, as once, few, many or a class when expanded.

clone_size j_call v_call d_call cdr3_aa cdr3_nt
many TRBJ2-7 TRBV10-3 - CAISEMQGISYEQYF TGTGCCATCAGTGAAATGCAGGGGATCTCCTACGAGCAGTACTTC
many TRBJ2-7 TRBV27 - CASSLKLAYSYEQYF TGTGCCAGCAGTTTAAAGCTAGCATACTCCTACGAGCAGTACTTC
many TRBJ2-2 TRBV20-1 TRBD1 CSARPRQGAAGELFF TGCAGTGCTAGACCGCGACAGGGGGCCGCCGGGGAGCTGTTTTTT
few TRBJ2-2 TRBV20-1 TRBD1 CSARDRRTGMITGELFF TGCAGTGCTAGAGATCGTAGGACAGGGATGATCACCGGGGAGCTGTTTTTT
many TRBJ2-1 TRBV9 - CASSVGVGGGSYEQFF TGTGCCAGCAGCGTAGGTGTGGGGGGCGGTTCGTATGAGCAGTTCTTC
many TRBJ2-7 TRBV7-2 - CASSPQTYEQYF TGTGCCAGCAGCCCGCAAACCTACGAGCAGTACTTC
many TRBJ1-1 TRBV6-5 - CASGDRISLNTEAFF TGTGCCAGCGGAGACAGGATCAGCCTGAACACTGAAGCTTTCTTT
many TRBJ2-7 TRBV30 TRBD2 CAWSELGGHEQYF TGTGCCTGGAGTGAGTTGGGAGGGCACGAGCAGTACTTC
many TRBJ2-5 TRBV5-1 - CASSLSSWETQYF TGCGCCAGCAGCTTGTCCAGTTGGGAGACCCAGTACTTC
- TRBJ2-5 TRBV20-1 - CSAEWETQYF TGCAGTGCCGAATGGGAGACCCAGTACTTC
- TRBJ2-3 TRBV20-1 - CSARKQPTDTQYF TGCAGTGCTAGGAAACAGCCCACAGATACGCAGTATTTT
many TRBJ1-5 TRBV19 - CASSTPGQKFQPQHF TGTGCCAGTAGTACCCCGGGACAAAAATTCCAGCCCCAGCATTTT
- TRBJ2-5 TRBV18 - CAGSLTSPQETQYF TGTGCCGGCTCACTGACCTCCCCCCAAGAGACCCAGTACTTC
many TRBJ1-2 TRBV10-3 - CAISEFAWTYGYTF TGTGCCATCAGTGAGTTCGCTTGGACATATGGCTACACCTTC
many TRBJ1-3 TRBV12-3/TRBV12-4 - CASSSRTANGNTIYF TGTGCCAGCAGTTCCCGGACAGCGAATGGAAACACCATATATTTT
once TRBJ1-3 TRBV29-1 TRBD1 CSGVLQGTGNTIYF TGCAGCGGTGTTTTACAGGGGACTGGAAACACCATATATTTT
many TRBJ1-2 TRBV7-9 TRBD1 CASSLDRVGGYTF TGTGCCAGCAGCTTGGACAGGGTTGGTGGCTACACCTTC
many TRBJ2-7 TRBV5-6 - CASSLRRFSYEQYF TGTGCCAGCAGCCTCAGGAGGTTCTCCTACGAGCAGTACTTC
many TRBJ2-5 TRBV28 - CASSLGGSRETQYF TGTGCCAGCTCCCTTGGGGGGTCTCGGGAGACCCAGTACTTC
many TRBJ2-2 TRBV29-1 TRBD1 CSVVPRTGYGELFF TGCAGCGTCGTACCTAGGACAGGGTACGGGGAGCTGTTTTTT
many TRBJ2-7 TRBV7-8 - CASSPNRVYEQYF TGTGCCAGCAGCCCCAACAGGGTGTACGAGCAGTACTTC
- TRBJ2-4 TRBV5-1 - CASSSTGTSGDIQYF TGCGCCAGCAGCTCCACGGGCACCTCAGGGGACATTCAGTACTTC
- TRBJ2-5 TRBV2 - CASSDSRETQYF TGTGCCAGCAGTGATAGCCGAGAGACCCAGTACTTC
many TRBJ2-7 TRBV7-2 - CASSSRVQYEQYF TGTGCCAGCAGCTCCAGGGTTCAGTACGAGCAGTACTTC
many TRBJ1-1 TRBV6-2/TRBV6-3 - CASSEPPGTEAFF TGTGCCAGCAGCGAGCCCCCTGGCACTGAAGCTTTCTTT
few TRBJ2-1 TRBV20-1 - CSANPVQERYNEQFF TGCAGTGCCAACCCTGTACAGGAGCGCTACAATGAGCAGTTCTTC
- TRBJ1-2 TRBV5-4 TRBD1 CASSSGQDDYYGYTF TGTGCCAGCAGCTCCGGACAGGATGACTACTATGGCTACACCTTC
many TRBJ2-7 TRBV28 TRBD1 CASRGQPSYEQYF TGTGCCAGCAGGGGACAGCCTTCCTACGAGCAGTACTTC
many TRBJ2-1 TRBV7-2 - CASSLSASSYNEQFF TGTGCCAGCAGCTTATCGGCCAGCTCCTACAATGAGCAGTTCTTC
many TRBJ1-1 TRBV25-1 - CASSERRVGRLNTEAFF TGTGCCAGCAGTGAACGGAGGGTAGGCAGATTGAACACTGAAGCTTTCTTT
many TRBJ2-3 TRBV7-3 TRBD2 CASSPLAGTDTQYF TGTGCCAGCAGCCCTCTAGCGGGGACAGATACGCAGTATTTT
many TRBJ2-1 TRBV7-6 - CASSVPLKGETMTRANEQFF TGTGCCAGCAGCGTCCCGCTCAAAGGGGAGACTATGACTAGGGCGAATGAGCAGTTCTTC
many TRBJ2-1 TRBV2 TRBD2 CASSEGLAGVGNEQFF TGTGCCAGCAGTGAAGGACTAGCGGGGGTAGGGAATGAGCAGTTCTTC
many TRBJ2-3 TRBV6-6 TRBD1 CASSYWTGRQDTQYF TGTGCCAGCAGTTACTGGACAGGGCGACAAGATACGCAGTATTTT
many TRBJ2-3 TRBV14 TRBD2 CASSQALAGGSQYF TGTGCCAGCAGCCAAGCACTAGCGGGGGGTTCGCAGTATTTT
many TRBJ2-3 TRBV2 - CASSADSTDTQYF TGTGCCAGCAGTGCGGATAGCACAGATACGCAGTATTTT
many TRBJ1-2 TRBV10-3 TRBD1 CAISESGQGNYGYTF TGTGCCATCAGTGAGTCTGGACAGGGAAACTATGGCTACACCTTC
many TRBJ1-2 TRBV29-1 - CSAIGDFYGYTF TGCAGCGCTATAGGGGATTTCTATGGCTACACCTTC
many TRBJ1-1 TRBV5-1 TRBD1 CASSHGTGGNTEAFF TGCGCCAGCAGCCACGGGACAGGGGGGAACACTGAAGCTTTCTTT
- TRBJ1-1 TRBV20-1 - CSARGVGEAFF TGCAGTGCTAGGGGAGTGGGTGAAGCTTTCTTT
many TRBJ2-5 TRBV20-1 TRBD2 CSARDPKRGVQETQYF TGCAGTGCTAGAGATCCAAAGCGGGGGGTTCAAGAGACCCAGTACTTC